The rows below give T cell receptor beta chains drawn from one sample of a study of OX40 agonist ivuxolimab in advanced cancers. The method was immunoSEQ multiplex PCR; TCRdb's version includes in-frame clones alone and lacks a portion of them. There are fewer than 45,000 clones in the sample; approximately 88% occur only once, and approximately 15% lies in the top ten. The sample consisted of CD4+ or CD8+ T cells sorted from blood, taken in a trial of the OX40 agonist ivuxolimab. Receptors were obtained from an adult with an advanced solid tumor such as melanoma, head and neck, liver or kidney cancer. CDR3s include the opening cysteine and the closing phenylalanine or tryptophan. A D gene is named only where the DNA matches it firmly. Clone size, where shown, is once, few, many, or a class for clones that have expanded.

CASSIDHASGTYNEQFF	TGTGCCAGTAGTATAGATCATGCTAGCGGGACCTACAATGAGCAGTTCTTC	17	TRBJ2-1	.	TRBV19	TRBD2
CASSLSFGGTAAGYTF	TGTGCCAGCAGTTTATCATTCGGGGGGACAGCCGCTGGCTACACCTTC	16	TRBJ1-2	.	TRBV27	TRBD1
CASRGWPDNYGYTF	TGTGCCAGTAGGGGATGGCCTGATAACTATGGCTACACCTTC	14	TRBJ1-2	.	TRBV19	.
CASSYGTHIVYEQYF	TGTGCCAGCAGTTACGGTACTCACATCGTCTACGAGCAGTACTTC	15	TRBJ2-7	.	TRBV6-6	.
CASSLERGYSYEQYF	TGTGCCAGCAGCTTAGAGCGGGGATACTCCTACGAGCAGTACTTC	15	TRBJ2-7	.	TRBV11-2	.
CASSLGSGFNEKLFF	TGTGCCAGCAGCCTTGGATCAGGGTTTAATGAAAAACTGTTTTTT	15	TRBJ1-4	.	TRBV14	.
CASSDARYTDTQYF	TGTGCCAGCAGCGATGCCAGGTACACAGATACGCAGTATTTT	14	TRBJ2-3	.	TRBV5-4	.
CASSGGLAGGNEQFF	TGTGCCAGCAGCGGTGGACTAGCGGGAGGGAATGAGCAGTTCTTC	15	TRBJ2-1	.	TRBV9	TRBD2
CASSVSSPYNEQFF	TGTGCCAGCAGCGTTAGTAGCCCCTACAATGAGCAGTTCTTC	14	TRBJ2-1	.	TRBV9	.
CASSLGTGAYEQYF	TGTGCCAGCAGTTTAGGGACAGGGGCCTACGAGCAGTACTTC	14	TRBJ2-7	.	TRBV27	TRBD1
CASSLRQSSYNSPLHF	TGTGCCAGCAGTTTACGACAAAGCTCCTATAATTCACCCCTCCACTTT	16	TRBJ1-6	.	TRBV27	.
CASSQGAGDRWGYTF	TGCGCCAGCAGCCAGGGTGCGGGTGACAGATGGGGCTACACCTTC	15	TRBJ1-2	once	TRBV4-1	.
CASSRPTRTGGYGYTF	TGTGCCAGTAGTCGCCCCACCAGGACAGGGGGCTATGGCTACACCTTC	16	TRBJ1-2	.	TRBV19	TRBD1
CASSSRVDSEAFF	TGTGCCAGCAGCTCCAGGGTGGATTCTGAAGCTTTCTTT	13	TRBJ1-1	.	TRBV7-6	.
CASSLVGAGGYGYTF	TGCGCCAGCAGCTTGGTTGGGGCAGGAGGCTATGGCTACACCTTC	15	TRBJ1-2	once	TRBV5-1	.
CASSNSGSVTGGSSKNSPLHF	TGTGCCAGCAGCAATAGTGGTTCGGTGACAGGGGGCTCAAGCAAAAATTCACCCCTCCACTTT	21	TRBJ1-6	.	TRBV21-1	.
CASSVEQREVNEQFF	TGTGCCAGCAGCGTAGAACAGCGGGAGGTGAATGAGCAGTTCTTC	15	TRBJ2-1	.	TRBV9	TRBD2
CASSIGGNTEAFF	TGTGCCAGTAGTATAGGGGGTAACACTGAAGCTTTCTTT	13	TRBJ1-1	.	TRBV19	.
CSVGSAIYGYTF	TGCAGCGTTGGATCCGCGATCTATGGCTACACCTTC	12	TRBJ1-2	.	TRBV29-1	.
CASSRPETNYGYTF	TGTGCCAGCAGCAGGCCCGAGACAAACTATGGCTACACCTTC	14	TRBJ1-2	.	TRBV7-9	.
CASSLGTYGAFF	TGTGCCAGCAGTCTAGGTACCTATGGAGCTTTCTTT	12	TRBJ1-1	.	TRBV2	.
CASSSRTVIRITEAFF	TGTGCCAGCAGTTCCCGGACTGTTATTCGAATCACTGAAGCTTTCTTT	16	TRBJ1-1	.	TRBV27	.
CASSHTAPGQGLSPLHF	TGTGCCAGCAGCCATACGGCCCCGGGACAGGGCCTCTCGCCCCTCCACTTT	17	TRBJ1-6	.	TRBV14	TRBD1
CASSSTDEGGEPYEQYF	TGTGCCAGCAGCTCCACCGACGAGGGGGGGGAACCCTACGAGCAGTACTTC	17	TRBJ2-7	.	TRBV11-2	.
CASSFGYANNEQFF	TGTGCCAGCAGCTTCGGCTACGCCAACAATGAGCAGTTCTTC	14	TRBJ2-1	.	TRBV7-9	.
CASRGLAGEDEQYF	TGCGCCAGCAGGGGACTAGCGGGAGAGGACGAGCAGTACTTC	14	TRBJ2-7	large	TRBV10-2	TRBD2
CASSPYLSLGKETQYF	TGTGCCAGCAGCCCGTACTTAAGTCTGGGAAAGGAGACCCAGTACTTC	16	TRBJ2-5	.	TRBV9	.